A single sample is the source of the 25 T cell receptor beta chains below, sequenced in a study of T-cell memory formation after mild COVID-19. TCRdb passed the 5' RACE reads through MiXCR, listing each CDR3 protein once. Of about 610,000 distinct CDR3 sequences in the sample, roughly a sixth were seen once. The material sequenced was PBMCs or a T cell subset sorted from them (not recorded which). Receptors were obtained from an adult woman who had mild COVID-19 (a few samples of this study predate the infection). Cell type and time point are not known.

This clonotype was seen a handful of times. The rearrangement links TRBV9 to TRBJ2-3; 9 bases line up with TRBD1. With 4 bases clipped from V and 10 bases from J, the junction kept 10 bases outside the gene matches. The CDR3 is made up of 14 amino acids. Looked up from germline, CDR1 is SGDLS and CDR2 is YYNGEE. The CDR3 sequence: CASSPQTGGASQYF. In nucleotides, the CDR3 is TGTGCCAGCAGCCCCCAAACAGGGGGCGCTTCGCAGTATTTT. Full variable domain (rest looked up from reference TRBV9 and TRBJ2-3): DSGVTQTPKHLITATGQRVTLRCSPRSGDLSVYWYQQSLDQGLQFLIQYYNGEERAKGNILERFSAQQFPDLHSELNLSSLELGDSALYFCASSPQTGGASQYFGPGTRLTVL.

A few counts support this clonotype. CDR3 bases: TGTGCCAGCAGCCAAGAGGACAGGGGGAACTATGGCTACACCTTC. Amino acid sequence: CASSQEDRGNYGYTF. The chain employs TRBV4-2 and TRBJ1-2; TRBD1 matches at 10 bases. The CDR3 length is 15 residues. The V gene end was trimmed by 0 bases and the J gene end by 2 bases; junction bases not matched to a gene: 0. Germline-derived CDR1 and CDR2 are LGHNA and YNFKEQ.

The chain uses TRBV12-3 or TRBV12-4 and TRBJ2-5, with 8 nucleotides matching TRBD2. There are 13 residues in the CDR3. J lost 7 bases, V lost 6 bases, and 7 bases had no gene match. DNA of the CDR3: TGTGCCAGCAGACTAGCGGCTATGATGACCCAGTACTTC. Amino acids: CASRLAAMMTQYF.

CDR3 loop: CASSPLKRGGTEAFF. In DNA form, the CDR3 reads TGTGCCAGCAGCCCCCTAAAAAGGGGTGGCACTGAAGCTTTCTTT. The chain uses TRBV14 and TRBJ1-1; TRBD1 is a possible D gene (5 bases). The length of the CDR3 is 15 residues. Trimming shortened V by 4 bases and J by 4 bases, and 16 bases separated the two germline ends. Germline V gives CDR1 SGHDN, CDR2 FVKESK.

The chain uses TRBV5-6 and TRBJ1-5, with 7 bases lining up with TRBD1. The CDR3 is 13 amino acids. The germline V gene encodes CDR1 SGHDT and CDR2 YYEEEE. The junction had 5 bases not matched to a gene; V was cut back by 3 bases and J by 8 bases. CDR3 nucleotide sequence: TGTGCCAGCAGCTCAGGGGGTGAGAAGCCCCAGCATTTT. Residues: CASSSGGEKPQHF. The variable domain in full, completed from reference TRBV5-6 and TRBJ1-5, reads DAGVTQSPTHLIKTRGQQVTLRCSPKSGHDTVSWYQQALGQGPQFIFQYYEEEERQRGNFPDRFSGHQFPNYSSELNVNALLLGDSALYLCASSSGGEKPQHFGDGTRLSIL.

This clonotype appeared a few times. The CDR3 region has the DNA TGTGCCAGCAGCCAAGACCAAAGCACAGTGAACACTGAAGCTTTCTTT. The encoded protein is CASSQDQSTVNTEAFF. V gene TRBV3-1 combines with J gene TRBJ1-1; D is uncertain. The CDR3 is 16 residues long. Deletions cut 0 bases from V and 0 bases from J, with 11 bases between. In germline, CDR1 is LGHDT, CDR2 YNNKEL (reference sequence).

This chain uses TRBV7-2 with TRBJ1-5; D remains unclear. V lost 3 bases to trimming and J lost 7 bases, with 13 bases between them. CDR1 SGHTA and CDR2 FQGNSA come from the germline V gene. The CDR3 has 14 residues. CDR3 nucleotide sequence: TGTGCCAGCAGCTTGGACCACCTTCCGCAGCCCCAGCATTTT. It codes for CASSLDHLPQPQHF.

This clonotype was seen more than once but under ten times. Its ends do not fully match the called genes, so a read error is possible. The V call is TRBV6-1, the J call TRBJ1-5; perhaps TRBD1 as D (5 bases). Germline CDR1 MNHNS, CDR2 SASEGT. This CDR3 has 16 residues. Here the CDR3 DNA reads TGTGTCAGCAGTGGTAATGCAGGGAGCGGTAATCAGCCCCAGCATTTT. Protein sequence: CVSSGNAGSGNQPQHF.

This chain uses TRBV30 with TRBJ2-7; a weak D match, TRBD2 (6 bases). The CDR3 has 14 residues. The germline CDR1 and CDR2 sequences are GTSNPN and SVGIG (reference sequence). This CDR3 is CASTREALSYEQYF. CDR3 in DNA: TGTGCGTCCACCAGGGAGGCCCTATCCTACGAGCAGTACTTC.

The rearrangement uses TRBV7-2 and TRBJ2-7; D may match TRBD1 or TRBD2 (5 bases each). CDR3 length: 15 residues. Trimming left V 3 bases short and J 3 bases short, with 15 bases between. Germline loops: CDR1 SGHTA, CDR2 FQGNSA. The chain's CDR3 is CASSLVGQGDYEQYF. CDR3 coding DNA: TGTGCCAGCAGCTTGGTTGGGCAGGGAGACTACGAGCAGTACTTC.

The chain links TRBV10-3 to TRBJ2-1; the match to TRBD2 covers 9 bases. Germline values: CDR1 ENHRY, CDR2 SYGVKD. The J segment lost 6 bases and the V segment lost 10 bases, leaving 4 bases of the junction unmatched. The CDR3 runs 12 residues. DNA of the CDR3: TGTGCCACCGCGGGAGGGGCCAATGAGCAGTTCTTC. It codes for CATAGGANEQFF.

This clonotype was counted a few times. The chain links TRBV4-1 to TRBJ2-1, with 10 bases lining up with TRBD2. Germline V lookup: CDR1 MGHRA, CDR2 YSYEKL. This CDR3 comprises 16 residues. Trimming cost V 3 bases and J 6 bases; bases outside gene matches: 8. The CDR3 reads CASSHILAGRGNEQFF. The CDR3 DNA reads TGCGCCAGCAGCCACATACTAGCGGGGAGGGGCAATGAGCAGTTCTTC.

This clonotype was seen many times. The chain has TRBV12-3 or TRBV12-4 and TRBJ1-1; D is perhaps TRBD1 (5 bases). Trimming removed 5 bases from V and 5 bases from J, with 21 bases in between. The CDR3 loop spans 16 amino acids. The CDR3 DNA follows: TGTGCCAGCAGTCCAACCCCTGGGCAGGGAAGGACTGAAGCTTTCTTT. Encoded protein: CASSPTPGQGRTEAFF.

This clonotype was counted many times. The chain employs TRBV10-3 and TRBJ1-3; D gene uncertain. Trimming pared 7 bases from V and 2 bases from J, leaving 9 bases between. Germline-derived CDR1 and CDR2 are ENHRY and SYGVKD. The CDR3 extends over 13 amino acids. The CDR3 protein is CAITREPGNTIYF. The CDR3 bases are TGTGCCATCACGAGGGAGCCTGGAAACACCATATATTTT.

The chain has TRBV7-3 and TRBJ2-3; unclear D gene. V lost 1 base, J lost 3 bases, and 11 bases lay in between. The CDR3 has 15 residues. In germline, CDR1 is SGHTA, CDR2 FQGTGA. The DNA for the CDR3 is TGTGCCAGCAGCTTAATGCGCGCTAGGACAGATACGCAGTATTTT. Its protein product is CASSLMRARTDTQYF.

This chain uses TRBV29-1 with TRBJ1-2, with 10 bases that match TRBD1. The CDR3 is 14 residues long. Germline CDR1 SQVTM, CDR2 ANQGSEA. The V and J ends lost 1 base and 6 bases, in that order; junction bases with no gene match: 5. CDR3 in DNA: TGCAGCGTTGAAGTTCCGGGGACAGGGGATGGCTACACCTTC. Amino acid sequence: CSVEVPGTGDGYTF.

The chain carries TRBV4-3 and TRBJ1-1; the D gene is possibly TRBD1 (6 bases). V was shortened by 2 bases and J by 8 bases, with 27 bases between the two germline ends. Germline CDR1 is LGHNA and CDR2 is YSLEER. This CDR3 is 18 amino acids long. CDR3 loop: CASSQTWGRQALTDEAFF. The CDR3 bases are TGCGCCAGCAGCCAAACTTGGGGACGACAGGCCTTAACGGACGAAGCTTTCTTT.

The chain recombines TRBV9 with TRBJ1-3; D is undetermined. CDR3 size: 16 residues. Trimming cost V 0 bases and J 4 bases, with 14 bases left between them. Germline V CDR1 and CDR2: SGDLS, YYNGEE. The CDR3 is CASSVVGRGLGNTIYF. The CDR3 DNA is TGTGCCAGCAGCGTAGTCGGCCGGGGATTAGGAAACACCATATATTTT.

This clonotype occurred a few times. The chain combines TRBV20-1 with TRBJ2-5, with TRBD2 identical over 10 bases. This CDR3 has 15 amino acids. Germline CDR1 DFQATT, CDR2 SNEGSKA (reference sequence). Losses at the gene ends were 5 bases for V and 5 bases for J; bases not matched to a gene: 11. The CDR3 reads CSAAATSGTWETQYF. DNA of the CDR3: TGCAGTGCTGCAGCCACTAGCGGGACCTGGGAGACCCAGTACTTC.

There are many counts of this clonotype. The rearrangement uses TRBV7-9 and TRBJ2-7, with D tentatively TRBD1 (6 bases). Germline loops: CDR1 SEHNR, CDR2 FQNEAQ (reference sequence). This CDR3 has 13 amino acids. V lost 1 base and J 7 bases, leaving 11 bases between the germline ends. The CDR3 region is CASSLESQGEQYF. The CDR3 DNA follows: TGTGCCAGCAGCTTAGAGTCCCAGGGGGAGCAGTACTTC. The variable domain in full, completed from reference TRBV7-9 and TRBJ2-7, reads DTGVSQNPRHKITKRGQNVTFRCDPISEHNRLYWYRQTLGQGPEFLTYFQNEAQLEKSRLLSDRFSAERPKGSFSTLEIQRTEQGDSAMYLCASSLESQGEQYFGPGTRLTVT.

The chain couples TRBV2 to TRBJ2-4; 10 bases align to TRBD1. In germline, CDR1 is SNHLY, CDR2 FYNNEI. Trimming cost V 2 bases and J 0 bases; bases outside gene matches: 1. The CDR3 is 16 amino acids. Written as DNA, the CDR3 is TGTGCCAGCAGTGAAAGGGACAGGGGAGCCAAAAACATTCAGTACTTC. Translating gives CASSERDRGAKNIQYF.

The V and J genes are TRBV6-2 or TRBV6-3 and TRBJ2-1; D gene unclear. The CDR3 consists of 16 residues. Trimming shortened V by 2 bases and J by 8 bases, and 19 bases separated the two germline ends. The germline CDR1 and CDR2 sequences are MNHEY and SVGEGT. The CDR3 protein is CASSYSLVGFGHEQFF. In DNA, the CDR3 is TGTGCCAGCAGTTACAGCCTCGTAGGATTTGGGCATGAGCAGTTCTTC.

This chain connects TRBV14 to TRBJ2-1; possible D gene TRBD2, 6 bases. Germline V CDR1 and CDR2: SGHDN, FVKESK. V was trimmed by 4 bases and J by 1 base, leaving 11 bases between them. The CDR3 contains 15 residues. CDR3 DNA: TGTGCCAGCAGCCGATTCGGGAGTTCCTACAATGAGCAGTTCTTC. It translates to CASSRFGSSYNEQFF.

This clonotype was detected ten times or more. This chain connects TRBV7-6 to TRBJ1-3; D is undetermined. Germline loops: CDR1 SGHVS, CDR2 FNYEAQ. V was trimmed by 1 base and J by 0 bases, leaving 7 bases between them. The CDR3 runs to 15 residues. CDR3 sequence reads: CASSLDPSSGNTIYF. The CDR3 nucleotides are TGTGCCAGCAGCTTAGACCCGAGCTCTGGAAACACCATATATTTT.

V is TRBV7-8 and J is TRBJ1-2; no clear D gene. Trimming took 4 bases from V and 6 from J, leaving 18 bases between them. Germline lookup yields CDR1 SGHVS and CDR2 FQNEAQ. CDR3 length equals 15 residues. CDR3 DNA sequence: TGTGCCAGCAGCTCCATTGTCGGAGATCCTAATGGCTACACCTTC. Encoded protein: CASSSIVGDPNGYTF.